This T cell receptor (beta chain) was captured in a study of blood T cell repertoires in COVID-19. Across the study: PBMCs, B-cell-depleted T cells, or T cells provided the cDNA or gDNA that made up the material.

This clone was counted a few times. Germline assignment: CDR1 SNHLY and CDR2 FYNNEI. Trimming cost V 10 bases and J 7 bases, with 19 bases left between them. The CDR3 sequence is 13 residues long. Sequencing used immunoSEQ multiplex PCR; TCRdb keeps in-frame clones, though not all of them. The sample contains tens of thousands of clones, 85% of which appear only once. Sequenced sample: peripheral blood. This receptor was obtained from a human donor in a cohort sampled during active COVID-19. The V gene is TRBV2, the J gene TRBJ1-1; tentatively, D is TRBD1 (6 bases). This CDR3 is CATKRGAGIEAFF. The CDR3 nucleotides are TGTGCCACTAAGCGGGGGGCCGGGATTGAAGCTTTCTTT. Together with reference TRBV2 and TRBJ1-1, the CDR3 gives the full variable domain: EPEVTQTPSHQVTQMGQEVILRCVPISNHLYFYWYRQILGQKVEFLVSFYNNEISEKSEIFDDQFSVERPDGSNFTLKIRSTKLEDSAMYFCATKRGAGIEAFFGQGTRLTVV.